Listed below are T cell receptor beta chains from one sample, sequenced in a study of shared clonotypes between healthy human individuals. This table comes from immunoSEQ multiplex PCR, and its TCRdb copy is limited to in-frame clones, with some not included. The profile shows about 330,000 clones, about 74% of them singletons. The sample taken for sequencing was memory CD4+ T cells sorted from blood. The receptors here all came from a young man in good health. The CDR3 runs from the conserved cysteine through the conserved F or W. D genes are given only for firm matches. Size is omitted from some rows. Given values are once, few, many or a class for expanded clones.

clone size,J gene,V gene,D gene,CDR3 DNA,CDR3 protein
once,TRBJ1-5,TRBV2,-,TGTGCCAGCACCTTGGGCCGAAATCAGCCCCAGCATTTT,CASTLGRNQPQHF
-,TRBJ1-4,TRBV5-1,-,TGCGCCAGCAGCTCGGGGCTAAGCGCAACTAATGAAAAACTGTTTTTT,CASSSGLSATNEKLFF
-,TRBJ1-5,TRBV28,TRBD1,TGTGCCACGGGGGGCAGGGGGTCTAGCAATCAGCCCCAGCATTTT,CATGGRGSSNQPQHF
-,TRBJ2-3,TRBV5-1,-,TGCGCCAGCAGCCCCCAGGGCGGGCTTAGCACAGATACGCAGTATTTT,CASSPQGGLSTDTQYF
-,TRBJ2-5,TRBV29-1,-,TGCAGCGTATGGCTGAGGGGCAGACAAGAGACCCAGTACTTC,CSVWLRGRQETQYF
-,TRBJ1-4,TRBV28,TRBD1,TGTGCCAGCAGTTTAACCCGGACAGGGGGTGAAAAACTGTTTTTT,CASSLTRTGGEKLFF
once,TRBJ1-1,TRBV5-3,TRBD1,TGTGCCAGAAGCACCCTAAAACCGTACAGGGGAGCGAACACTGAAGCTTTCTTT,CARSTLKPYRGANTEAFF
-,TRBJ2-3,TRBV6-6,-,TGTGCCAGCAGTCATCGACTACCGTTCGTTACGGATACGCAGTATTTT,CASSHRLPFVTDTQYF
few,TRBJ1-5,TRBV2,-,TGTGCCAGCAGTGAAGACAGGGCAACGGTGAGCAATCAGCCCCAGCATTTT,CASSEDRATVSNQPQHF
-,TRBJ2-3,TRBV7-2,-,TGTGCCAGCAGCTCCCTTCCCATGGATACGCAGTATTTT,CASSSLPMDTQYF
-,TRBJ2-3,TRBV7-8,TRBD1,TGTGCCAGCACCCGAGGGGGCGGGTGGAGAGATACGCAGTATTTT,CASTRGGGWRDTQYF
-,TRBJ1-1,TRBV25-1,TRBD1,TGTGCCAGCAGTGAGCTCCGGGACAGTGCTGAAGCTTTCTTT,CASSELRDSAEAFF
few,TRBJ1-2,TRBV7-2,-,TGTGCCAGCAGCACATGGGGACGGGAAGAGCGGGGCTACACCTTC,CASSTWGREERGYTF
-,TRBJ2-7,TRBV28,-,TGTGCCAGCAGGGCCCCCGGGCAGGGGAGACACGAGCAGTACTTC,CASRAPGQGRHEQYF
-,TRBJ2-7,TRBV28,TRBD1,TGTGCCAGCAGTCCTGGACAGGGCTACGAGCAGTACTTC,CASSPGQGYEQYF
-,TRBJ2-2,TRBV28,-,TGTGCCAGCAGTTTACTGACAGGGTGGGAGGCCGGGGAGCTGTTTTTT,CASSLLTGWEAGELFF
-,TRBJ2-7,TRBV14,TRBD1,TGTGCCAGCAGTCGAGCACCCGGACAGGGTGCGAATTTTGACGAGCAGTACTTC,CASSRAPGQGANFDEQYF
many,TRBJ2-3,TRBV7-9,TRBD1,TGTGCCAGCAGCGGCCGGACAGGGAGTGGCACAGATACGCAGTATTTT,CASSGRTGSGTDTQYF
-,TRBJ2-7,TRBV5-1,TRBD2,TGCGCCAGCACCCCAGCGGGAGGGGTTTACGAGCAGTACTTC,CASTPAGGVYEQYF
-,TRBJ2-7,TRBV11-2,TRBD2,TGTGCCAGCAGCTCCGGACTAGCGGGAGTTTACGAGCAGTACTTC,CASSSGLAGVYEQYF
-,TRBJ2-1,TRBV29-1,TRBD2,TGCAGCGTCAAACTGGGACTAGCGGGTGGATTGAATGAGCAGTTCTTC,CSVKLGLAGGLNEQFF
few,TRBJ1-1,TRBV5-8,-,TGTGCCAGCAGCTTGGCGGTTAACCGGGACACTGAAGCTTTCTTT,CASSLAVNRDTEAFF
-,TRBJ1-2,TRBV13,TRBD1,TGTGCCAGCAGCTTAACTCGGGGACAGGGGGCATTCGGCTACACCTTC,CASSLTRGQGAFGYTF
once,TRBJ2-3,TRBV5-5,TRBD1,TGTGCCAGCAGCTTAGGGGGCAGGAGCACAGATACGCAGTATTTT,CASSLGGRSTDTQYF
-,TRBJ1-2,TRBV7-6,TRBD1,TGTGCCAGCAGCCCGGACAGGGAGGATGGCTACACCTTC,CASSPDREDGYTF
-,TRBJ2-7,TRBV5-8,-,TGTGCCAGCAGCTCAGGGGAGTTTTACGAGCAGTACTTC,CASSSGEFYEQYF
-,TRBJ2-7,TRBV19,TRBD1,TGTGCCAGTACCCCAGGGGGATCTTTGTACGAGCAGTACTTC,CASTPGGSLYEQYF
-,TRBJ2-7,TRBV21-1,-,TGTGCCAGCAGCAAAGGGGCTAGTCACGAGCAGTACTTC,CASSKGASHEQYF
-,TRBJ1-4,TRBV7-8,-,TGTGCCAGCAGCTCGCAGCGTTCAACTAATGAAAAACTGTTTTTT,CASSSQRSTNEKLFF
-,TRBJ1-2,TRBV5-1,TRBD1,TGCGCCAGCAGCCCGACCGGGACAGGGTTGGCTGGCTACACCTTC,CASSPTGTGLAGYTF
-,TRBJ1-6,TRBV7-8,TRBD1,TGTGCCAGCAGCTACGACAGGGAATCACCCCTCCACTTT,CASSYDRESPLHF
-,TRBJ2-7,TRBV4-1,-,TGCGCCAGCAGCGGGACGGGTAGCATTAAGCTCTACGAGCAGTACTTC,CASSGTGSIKLYEQYF
-,TRBJ1-2,TRBV5-4,-,TGTGCCAGCAGCTTGGCTCTTTCGGCAGGGTTGTCTAACTATGGCTACACCTTC,CASSLALSAGLSNYGYTF
few,TRBJ2-3,TRBV28,-,TGTGCCAGCAGTTTGGGGGGTAGCACAGATACGCAGTATTTT,CASSLGGSTDTQYF
-,TRBJ2-7,TRBV30,TRBD2,TGTGCCTGGAGTCTACTAGCGGGACGGGAGCAGTACTTC,CAWSLLAGREQYF
-,TRBJ2-7,TRBV5-4,-,TGTGCCAGCAGCTATGACGCGGGGACCTACGAGCAGTACTTC,CASSYDAGTYEQYF
-,TRBJ1-1,TRBV11-2,-,TGTGCCAGCAGCTTAGAAATCAGGGTTACTGAAGCTTTCTTT,CASSLEIRVTEAFF
once,TRBJ1-2,TRBV5-4,TRBD1,TGTGCCAGCAGCTTGCTACAGGGGGTGGGTGGCTACACCTTC,CASSLLQGVGGYTF
many,TRBJ2-3,TRBV5-1,-,TGCGCCAGCAGCTTGGCCACGGGGCGGACAGATACGCAGTATTTT,CASSLATGRTDTQYF
few,TRBJ1-5,TRBV4-3,TRBD1,TGCGCCAGCAGCCAAGGGACAGGTGGGAGCAATCAGCCCCAGCATTTT,CASSQGTGGSNQPQHF
once,TRBJ2-3,TRBV4-3,TRBD2,TGCGCCAGCAGCCAAGTTGGGCGGGAGAGGGGAACAGATACGCAGTATTTT,CASSQVGRERGTDTQYF
-,TRBJ1-2,TRBV6-1,TRBD1,TGTGCCAGCGAAGGGACAGCGACTTATGGCTACACCTTC,CASEGTATYGYTF
-,TRBJ1-4,TRBV30,-,TGTGCCTGGGTGGGACCATCGGGGGAAAAACTGTTTTTT,CAWVGPSGEKLFF
-,TRBJ2-5,TRBV27,-,TGTGCCAGCAGCCAGACTAGTATGGAGACCCAGTACTTC,CASSQTSMETQYF
-,TRBJ2-5,TRBV5-4,-,TGTGCCAGCAGCTTGGGAGGGCCAGAGACCCAGTACTTC,CASSLGGPETQYF
many,TRBJ1-3,TRBV6-5,-,TGTGCCAGCACTTCCTCTGGAAACACCATATATTTT,CASTSSGNTIYF
few,TRBJ1-1,TRBV29-1,-,TGCAGCGTTTCGCCTGGGGACACTGAAGCTTTCTTT,CSVSPGDTEAFF
-,TRBJ2-6,TRBV4-3,-,TGCGCCAGCAGCCAAGTGGGCACTGGGGCCAACGTCCTGACTTTC,CASSQVGTGANVLTF
-,TRBJ2-1,TRBV21-1,-,TGTGCCAGCCTCGGACAGGATCTTTACAATGAGCAGTTCTTC,CASLGQDLYNEQFF
-,TRBJ2-1,TRBV4-2,TRBD1,TGTGCCAGCAGCCCTTCTCCGGGACAGGGTTGGGGGAACAATGAGCAGTTCTTC,CASSPSPGQGWGNNEQFF
-,TRBJ1-1,TRBV5-1,-,TGCGCCAGCAGCTCCCTCGGGCTCCTTGGGAGGTCGAACACTGAAGCTTTCTTT,CASSSLGLLGRSNTEAFF
-,TRBJ2-5,TRBV30,TRBD2,TGTGCCTGGAGTGCCCTTAGCGGGAGCCCCCTGGAGACCCAGTACTTC,CAWSALSGSPLETQYF
once,TRBJ1-1,TRBV7-8,TRBD1,TGTGCCAGCAGCGAGTACGGGACAGCGAACACTGAAGCTTTCTTT,CASSEYGTANTEAFF
-,TRBJ2-3,TRBV5-1,TRBD2,TGCGCCAGCCGATCTTCGAGCGGGAGTTTCACAGATACGCAGTATTTT,CASRSSSGSFTDTQYF